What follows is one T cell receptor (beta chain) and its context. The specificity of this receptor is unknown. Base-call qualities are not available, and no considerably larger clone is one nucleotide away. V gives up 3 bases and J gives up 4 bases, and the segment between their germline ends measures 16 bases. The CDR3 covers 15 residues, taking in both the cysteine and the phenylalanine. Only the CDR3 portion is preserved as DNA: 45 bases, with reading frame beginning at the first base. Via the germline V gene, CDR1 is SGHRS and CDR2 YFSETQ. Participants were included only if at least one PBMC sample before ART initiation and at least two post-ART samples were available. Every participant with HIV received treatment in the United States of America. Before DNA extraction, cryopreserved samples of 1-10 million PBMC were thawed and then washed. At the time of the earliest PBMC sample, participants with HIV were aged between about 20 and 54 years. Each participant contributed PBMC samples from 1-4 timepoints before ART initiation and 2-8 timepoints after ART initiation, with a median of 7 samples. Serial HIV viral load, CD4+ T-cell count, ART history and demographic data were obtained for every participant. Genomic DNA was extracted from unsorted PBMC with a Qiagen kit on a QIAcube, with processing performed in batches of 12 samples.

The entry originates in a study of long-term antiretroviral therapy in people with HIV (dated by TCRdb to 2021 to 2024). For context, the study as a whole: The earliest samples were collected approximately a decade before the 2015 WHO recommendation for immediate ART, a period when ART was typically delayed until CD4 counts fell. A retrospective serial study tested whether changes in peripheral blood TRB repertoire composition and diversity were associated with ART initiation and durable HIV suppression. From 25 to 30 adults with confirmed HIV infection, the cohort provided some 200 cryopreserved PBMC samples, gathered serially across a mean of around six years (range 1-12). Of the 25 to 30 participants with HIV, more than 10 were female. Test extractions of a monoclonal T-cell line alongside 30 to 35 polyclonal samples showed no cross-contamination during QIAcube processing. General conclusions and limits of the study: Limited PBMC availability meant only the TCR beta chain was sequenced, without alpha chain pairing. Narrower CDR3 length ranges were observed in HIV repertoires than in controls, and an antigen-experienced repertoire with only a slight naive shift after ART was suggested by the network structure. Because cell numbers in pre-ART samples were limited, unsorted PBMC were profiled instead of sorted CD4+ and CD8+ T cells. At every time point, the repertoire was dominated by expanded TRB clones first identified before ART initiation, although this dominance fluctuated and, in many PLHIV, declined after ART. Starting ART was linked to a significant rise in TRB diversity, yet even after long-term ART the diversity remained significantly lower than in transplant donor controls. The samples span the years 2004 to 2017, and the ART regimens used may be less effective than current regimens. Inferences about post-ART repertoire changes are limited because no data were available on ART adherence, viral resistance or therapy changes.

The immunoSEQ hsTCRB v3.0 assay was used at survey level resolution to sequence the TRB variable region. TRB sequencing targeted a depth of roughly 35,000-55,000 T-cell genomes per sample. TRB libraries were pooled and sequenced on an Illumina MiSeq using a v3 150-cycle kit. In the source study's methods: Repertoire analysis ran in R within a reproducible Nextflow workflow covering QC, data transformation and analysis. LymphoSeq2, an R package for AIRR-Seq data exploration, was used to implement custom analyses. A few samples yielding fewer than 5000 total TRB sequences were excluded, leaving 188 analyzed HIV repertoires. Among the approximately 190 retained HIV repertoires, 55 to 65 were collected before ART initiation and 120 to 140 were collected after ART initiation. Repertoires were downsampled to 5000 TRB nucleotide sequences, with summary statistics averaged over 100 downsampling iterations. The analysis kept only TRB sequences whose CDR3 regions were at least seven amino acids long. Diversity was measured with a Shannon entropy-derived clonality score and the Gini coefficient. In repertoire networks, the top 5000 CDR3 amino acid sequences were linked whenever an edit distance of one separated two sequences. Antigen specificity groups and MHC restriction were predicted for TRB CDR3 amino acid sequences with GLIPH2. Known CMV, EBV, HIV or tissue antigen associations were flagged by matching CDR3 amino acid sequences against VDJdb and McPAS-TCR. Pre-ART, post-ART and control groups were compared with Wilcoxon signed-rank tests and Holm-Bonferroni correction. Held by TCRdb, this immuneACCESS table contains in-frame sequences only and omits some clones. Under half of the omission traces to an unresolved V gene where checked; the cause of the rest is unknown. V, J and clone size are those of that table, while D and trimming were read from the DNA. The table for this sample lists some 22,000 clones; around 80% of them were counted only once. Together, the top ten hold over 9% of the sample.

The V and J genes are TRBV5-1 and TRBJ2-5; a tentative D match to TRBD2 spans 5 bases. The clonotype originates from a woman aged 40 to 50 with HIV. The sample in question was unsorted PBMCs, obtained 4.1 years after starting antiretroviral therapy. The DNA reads TGCGCCAGCAGCTGGGCCGTGGGAGCAGGAGAGACCCAGTACTTC. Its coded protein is CASSWAVGAGETQYF.